Following are 25 T cell receptor beta chains from one sample sequenced in a study of shared clonotypes between healthy human individuals. Method: immunoSEQ multiplex PCR; TCRdb's copy keeps in-frame clones and lacks some. Of 1,500,000 or so clones detected, 98% to 99% appear once; the ten largest clones hold around 0.33%. The sample taken for sequencing was naive CD4+ T cells sorted from blood. Indicated subset: CD45RA+ positively selected. These receptor sequences come from a man aged 25 to 40 in good health.

The genes are TRBV7-9 and TRBJ2-2, with D perhaps matching TRBD1 (5 bases). The CDR3 spans 14 residues. Germline V gene data show CDR1 as SEHNR and CDR2 as FQNEAQ (reference sequence). V lost 5 bases, J lost 0 bases, and 7 bases lay in between. CDR3 sequence: CASSQGTNTGELFF. As DNA, the CDR3 is TGTGCCAGCAGCCAGGGTACGAACACCGGGGAGCTGTTTTTT.

The chain uses TRBV19 and TRBJ2-7; TRBD1 matches 7 bases. The length of the CDR3 is 13 residues. J lost 3 bases, V lost 6 bases, and 5 bases had no gene match. Looked up from germline, CDR1 is LNHDA and CDR2 is SQIVND (reference sequence). For the CDR3, the DNA is TGTGCCAGTAGCCGGGACAGCTTCTACGAGCAGTACTTC. Its translation is CASSRDSFYEQYF.

In the case of this clone: One end of the junction is discordant with germline, which a read error may explain. This chain links TRBV6-6 with TRBJ2-7; the match to TRBD1 covers 8 bases. Germline V CDR1 and CDR2: MNHNY, SVGAGI (reference sequence). The CDR3 contains 14 residues. CDR3: CASSHSDRAYEQYF. The CDR3 DNA follows: TGTGCCAGCAGTCACTCGGACAGGGCCTACGAGCAGTACTTC.

Details on this clone: This CDR3 is also generated by other DNA sequences in the sample. The chain has TRBV9 and TRBJ2-3; no firm D call. CDR3 length: 14 residues. Germline V CDR1 and CDR2: SGDLS, YYNGEE. The V and J ends lost 0 bases and 4 bases respectively, with 9 bases between them. CDR3 in DNA: TGTGCCAGCAGCGTAGTGGGAAGCGCAGATACGCAGTATTTT. Its protein product is CASSVVGSADTQYF.

This clone has just one count. This chain links TRBV6-1 with TRBJ1-2; D remains unclear. Germline values: CDR1 MNHNS, CDR2 SASEGT. The V and J ends lost 7 bases and 7 bases respectively, with 7 bases between them. This CDR3 comprises 10 residues. The CDR3 region is CASKNGGYTF. As DNA, the CDR3 is TGTGCCAGCAAAAACGGTGGCTACACCTTC.

This chain links TRBV15 with TRBJ2-3; TRBD2 aligns across 9 bases. The CDR3 is 17 residues long. CDR1 and CDR2 (germline): LNHNV, YYDKDF (reference sequence). The V and J ends lost 1 base and 1 base, in that order; junction bases with no gene match: 6. As DNA, the CDR3 is TGTGCCACCAGCAGAGCGGCGGGAGGGTTCGGCACAGATACGCAGTATTTT. Translation gives CATSRAAGGFGTDTQYF.

V gene TRBV28 combines with J gene TRBJ1-5, with 7 bases fitting TRBD1. The CDR3 spans 15 residues. CDR1 and CDR2 from the germline V gene are MDHEN and SYDVKM. V lost 1 base, J lost 4 bases, and 4 bases stayed unmatched. CDR3 sequence: CASSLSAGGNQPQHF. The CDR3 coding sequence is TGTGCCAGCAGTTTATCCGCAGGGGGAAATCAGCCCCAGCATTTT.

This clone is a singleton in its sample. Other DNA sequences in the same sample also yield this CDR3. The V and J genes are TRBV18 and TRBJ2-5; D remains ambiguous. V was trimmed by 0 bases and J by 4 bases, leaving 6 bases between them. The CDR3 extends over 13 amino acids. Germline-derived CDR1 and CDR2 are KGHSH and LQKENI. In DNA, the CDR3 is TGTGCCAGCTCACCACCTTCGGGAGAGACCCAGTACTTC. The encoded protein is CASSPPSGETQYF.

The V gene is TRBV25-1, the J gene TRBJ2-7; the D gene is possibly TRBD1 (6 bases). Germline CDR1 reads MGHDK; CDR2 reads SYGVNS. This CDR3 is 14 amino acids long. V lost 1 base and J lost 2, with 9 bases in between. Here the CDR3 DNA reads TGTGCCAGCAGTGAATTGGACAGAACCTACGAGCAGTACTTC. Its protein product is CASSELDRTYEQYF.

This clone was seen just once. Mismatch with germline at one junction end may stem from a read error. This chain connects TRBV7-7 to TRBJ2-5; D ambiguous. CDR1 is SSHAT and CDR2 is FNYEAQ in the germline V gene (reference sequence). There are 18 residues in the CDR3. CDR3 DNA: TGTGCTAGCAGCTTAGTAGGGCCGGGTTCAATTGCGCAGGAGACCCAGTACTTC. Its translation: CASSLVGPGSIAQETQYF.

This rearrangement joins TRBV10-2 to TRBJ2-5, with unresolved D. The CDR3 covers 12 residues. Germline assignment: CDR1 WSHSY and CDR2 SAAADI. The V gene lost 6 bases and the J gene lost 2 bases, with 7 bases spanning the gap. The CDR3 spells CASRAVQETQYF. The CDR3 DNA follows: TGCGCCAGCAGGGCCGTACAAGAGACCCAGTACTTC.

The chain couples TRBV29-1 to TRBJ1-4; D may be TRBD1 (6 bases). V was pared by 6 bases and J by 5 bases, with 22 bases between. The CDR3 covers 16 residues. CDR1 SQVTM and CDR2 ANQGSEA come from the germline V gene. The CDR3 DNA sequence: TGCAGCGTCGCTTCCACTAAGGGGGACGTAAATGAAAAACTGTTTTTT. Amino acids: CSVASTKGDVNEKLFF.

The V and J genes are TRBV28 and TRBJ2-1; 9 nucleotides agree with TRBD1. The V gene end was trimmed by 5 bases and the J gene end by 10 bases; junction bases not matched to a gene: 12. The CDR3 consists of 15 residues. In germline, CDR1 is MDHEN, CDR2 SYDVKM. The CDR3 DNA reads as TGTGCCAGCAGTGCCTTCGTCGGGACAGGGAACGAGCAGTTCTTC. Encoded protein: CASSAFVGTGNEQFF.

CDR3 sequence (DNA): TGTGCCAGCAGGTCGAGAGGGGCTGGCACAGATACGCAGTATTTT. It yields the protein CASRSRGAGTDTQYF. The chain carries TRBV28 and TRBJ2-3; the D call may be TRBD1 or TRBD2 (5 bases each). Germline loops: CDR1 MDHEN, CDR2 SYDVKM. The CDR3 sequence is 15 residues long. The V and J ends lost 6 bases and 1 base respectively, with 14 bases between them.

The V and J genes are TRBV11-2 and TRBJ2-4; D perhaps matches TRBD1 (5 bases). This CDR3 spans 16 amino acids. Germline CDR1 SGHAT, CDR2 FQNNGV. The V end lost 4 bases, the J end lost 6 bases, and 19 bases lay between the germline ends. As DNA, the CDR3 is TGTGCCAGCAGCTCCCTGGGCGCCCTAAGGGGAAACATTCAGTACTTC. This translates into CASSSLGALRGNIQYF.

V and J are TRBV29-1 and TRBJ2-1; D is possibly TRBD1 or TRBD2 (7 bases each). With 7 bases removed from V and 5 bases from J, the gap between germline ends came to 12 bases. The CDR3 totals 12 residues. Per the germline V gene, CDR1 is SQVTM and CDR2 is ANQGSEA. CDR3 in amino acids: CSGGGQNNEQFF. The CDR3 nucleotides are TGCAGCGGGGGGGGACAGAACAATGAGCAGTTCTTC.

V and J are TRBV6-5 and TRBJ1-2; no firm D call. CDR3 length equals 12 residues. Deletions cut 7 bases from V and 7 bases from J, with 13 bases between. Germline CDR1 is MNHEY and CDR2 is SVGAGI. The CDR3 nucleotides read TGTGCCAGCACAAATCCGGGCTTTGGCTACACCTTC. Residues: CASTNPGFGYTF.

This chain links TRBV20-1 with TRBJ2-3, with D unresolved. Per the germline V gene, CDR1 is DFQATT and CDR2 is SNEGSKA (reference sequence). CDR3 length equals 11 residues. V lost 3 bases to trimming and J lost 5 bases, with 6 bases between them. The CDR3 loop reads CSASVIDTQYF. CDR3 DNA sequence: TGCAGTGCTAGCGTTATAGATACGCAGTATTTT.

This chain links TRBV6-6 with TRBJ2-1; TRBD2 is a possible D gene (6 bases). Looked up from germline, CDR1 is MNHNY and CDR2 is SVGAGI (reference sequence). Trimming pared 8 bases from V and 0 bases from J, leaving 8 bases between. This CDR3 comprises 13 residues. CDR3 coding DNA: TGTGCCAGCGCGGGGAGCTCCTACAATGAGCAGTTCTTC. Translated, it gives CASAGSSYNEQFF.

This chain joins TRBV15 and TRBJ1-2; D uncertain. With 0 bases removed from V and 2 bases from J, the gap between germline ends came to 7 bases. The germline CDR1 and CDR2 sequences are LNHNV and YYDKDF (reference sequence). CDR3 length equals 14 residues. The CDR3: CATSREAGNYGYTF. In nucleotides, the CDR3 is TGTGCCACCAGCAGAGAAGCAGGAAACTATGGCTACACCTTC.

The gene calls are TRBV28 and TRBJ1-3; possibly TRBD1 for D (6 bases). The CDR3 consists of 15 residues. Germline lookup yields CDR1 MDHEN and CDR2 SYDVKM. Trimming removed 5 bases at V and 4 bases at J, with 15 bases between. The CDR3 DNA reads as TGTGCCAGCAGTGTCACAGGGAGGGGGGGAAACACCATATATTTT. Its protein product is CASSVTGRGGNTIYF.

The V gene is TRBV5-1, the J gene TRBJ1-4, with D unresolved. Trimming took 0 bases from V and 5 from J, leaving 11 bases between them. The CDR3 sequence is 15 residues long. CDR1 is SGHRS and CDR2 is YFSETQ in the germline V gene. The DNA for the CDR3 is TGCGCCAGCAGCTTGGCGGTGGCGGAGAATGAAAAACTGTTTTTT. Amino acid sequence: CASSLAVAENEKLFF.

The V call is TRBV28, the J call TRBJ1-3, with unresolved D. Germline CDR1 reads MDHEN; CDR2 reads SYDVKM. The CDR3 has 18 residues. With 5 bases removed from V and 1 base from J, the gap between germline ends came to 21 bases. CDR3 residues: CASSATLHRRRSGNTIYF. CDR3 coding DNA: TGTGCCAGCAGTGCGACCCTACACCGACGGCGGTCTGGAAACACCATATATTTT.

Turning to this clone: Distinct nucleotide sequences in the sample also encode this CDR3. The chain joins TRBV9 to TRBJ2-5, with D possibly TRBD1 on 5 matching bases. This CDR3 has 13 residues. Germline V gene sequence: CDR1 SGDLS, CDR2 YYNGEE. Trimming took off 3 bases at V and 2 bases at J, with 8 bases between the two ends. Here the CDR3 reads CASSATVQETQYF. The DNA for the CDR3 is TGTGCCAGCAGCGCGACAGTGCAAGAGACCCAGTACTTC.

The chain employs TRBV28 and TRBJ2-1, with TRBD2 identical over 8 bases. Germline values: CDR1 MDHEN, CDR2 SYDVKM. With 6 bases clipped from V and 4 bases from J, the junction kept 11 bases outside the gene matches. This CDR3 is 16 amino acids long. As DNA, the CDR3 is TGTGCCAGCAGCCCGGGAGCGGGAGTCCCATACAATGAGCAGTTCTTC. Its translation: CASSPGAGVPYNEQFF.